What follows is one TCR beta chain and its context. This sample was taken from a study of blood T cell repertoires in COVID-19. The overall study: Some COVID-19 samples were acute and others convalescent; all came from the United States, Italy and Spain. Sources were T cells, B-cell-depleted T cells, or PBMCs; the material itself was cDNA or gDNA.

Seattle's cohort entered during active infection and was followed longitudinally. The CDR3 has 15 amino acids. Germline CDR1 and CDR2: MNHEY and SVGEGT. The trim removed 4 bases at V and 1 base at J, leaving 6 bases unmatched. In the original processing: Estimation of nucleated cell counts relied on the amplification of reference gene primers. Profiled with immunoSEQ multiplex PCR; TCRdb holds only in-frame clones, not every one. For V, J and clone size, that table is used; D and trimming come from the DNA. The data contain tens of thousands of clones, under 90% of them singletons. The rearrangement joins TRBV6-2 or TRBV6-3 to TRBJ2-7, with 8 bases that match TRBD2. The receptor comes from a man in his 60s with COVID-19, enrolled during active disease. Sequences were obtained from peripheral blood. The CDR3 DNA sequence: TGTGCCAGCAGTTCGGGACTAGACGCTTCCTACGAGCAGTACTTC. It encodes CASSSGLDASYEQYF.